This is a list of T cell receptor beta chains from one sample in a study of T cells in Graves' hyperthyroidism and ophthalmopathy. TCRdb re-analysed the multiplex PCR reads in MiXCR, keeping a single row per CDR3 protein. The table shows about 59,000 distinct CDR3 sequences, with approximately 53% occurring only once. Sequenced material: blood. The receptor source for this set is a woman aged 55-70 years with Graves' ophthalmopathy. Both conserved end residues are part of each CDR3.

>TRBJ1-5|TRBV28
CASSQLRPVGNQPQHF
>TRBJ2-7|TRBV15
CATSRDGTGGQYF
>TRBJ2-2|TRBV7-3
CASSVTTGATGELFF
>TRBJ2-7|TRBV10-3
CAISEPGQGIGAHEQYF
>TRBJ2-2|TRBV6-6
CASSYSSAGELSF
>TRBJ2-5|TRBV5-1
CASSLGSNQPQYF
>TRBJ2-5|TRBV5-1
CASTPSGLWAQETQYF
>TRBJ1-1|TRBV20-1
CSARPRTAFF
>TRBJ2-5|TRBV7-7
CASSPTGGGGKQETQYF
>TRBJ2-1|TRBV12-3/TRBV12-4
CASSPRTSGGTSSYNEQFF
>TRBJ2-3|TRBV7-9
CASSPGEAGGESDTQYF
>TRBJ1-5|TRBV10-3
CAISEESNQPQHF
>TRBJ2-2|TRBV12-3/TRBV12-4
CASSLRRAGELFF
>TRBJ2-2|TRBV20-1
CSAPGQGDAGELFF
>TRBJ2-3|TRBV11-2
CASSSSPSTDTQYF
>TRBJ2-7|TRBV27
CAAAPSGSFYEQYF
>TRBJ1-1|TRBV30
CAWSPRDGEAFF
>TRBJ2-5|TRBV12-3/TRBV12-4
CASSRSRGTVQETQYF
>TRBJ2-2|TRBV12-3/TRBV12-4
CASMRLANTGELFF
>TRBJ2-5|TRBV7-3
CASSLIGGGAGETQYF
>TRBJ1-4|TRBV20-1
CSASGSNEKLFF
>TRBJ1-5|TRBV29-1
CSVRPRDDQPQHF
>TRBJ2-1|TRBV9
CASSGDLAEKQFF
>TRBJ2-7|TRBV20-1
CSARPRATYEQYF
>TRBJ1-1|TRBV5-6
CASRVAGGTEAFF
>TRBJ2-3|TRBV20-1
CSASLGGPGNEQYF
>TRBJ1-2|TRBV14
CASRQGLDGNTF
>TRBJ2-1|TRBV7-9
CASSSGRGGPFYQFF
>TRBJ2-7|TRBV19
CASSTPRGEQYF
>TRBJ2-6|TRBV7-3
CASSSWDANVLTF
>TRBJ2-7|TRBV20-1
CSARPGTGAYEQYF
>TRBJ2-5|TRBV9
CASSASGRAHGETQYF
>TRBJ2-2|TRBV20-1
CSAAFPGTGELFF
>TRBJ2-1|TRBV20-1
CSASGQGNNEQFF
>TRBJ2-2|TRBV20-1
CSGSGGTGELFF
>TRBJ1-2|TRBV7-9
CASTLSQANGYGYTF
>TRBJ2-1|TRBV7-9
CASRGTEGISGRNEQFF
>TRBJ1-6|TRBV4-3
CASSSPEPGGSSPLHF
>TRBJ2-5|TRBV9
CASSLAYGGGQETQYF
>TRBJ2-7|TRBV15
CATSRGGTGNYEQYF
>TRBJ2-1|TRBV6-4
CASSDTGTSGTGEQFF
>TRBJ1-2|TRBV2
CASSETANYGYTF